Listed here are 18 T cell receptor beta chains from one sample, sequenced in a study of response to subunit inactivated influenza vaccine. TCRdb re-called the RT-PCR reads through MiXCR, storing one row per CDR3 protein. The data show some 500,000 distinct CDR3 sequences, about 25% seen once. The sequenced sample was CD4+ T cells sorted from PBMCs, obtained about 5 days after vaccination. The receptors stem from a man aged 50 or older who received an inactivated influenza vaccine.

V usage is TRBV25-1 and J usage is TRBJ2-2; D perhaps matches TRBD1 (5 bases). Trimming left V 2 bases short and J 4 bases short, with 8 bases between. The germline CDR1 and CDR2 sequences are MGHDK and SYGVNS. The CDR3 sequence is 14 residues long. The CDR3 DNA reads as TGTGCCAGCAGTGAAACAGGTCTCACCGGGGAGCTGTTTTTT. It yields the protein CASSETGLTGELFF.

The chain is built from TRBV7-9 and TRBJ2-2; D is uncertain. CDR3 length equals 13 residues. Between the trimmed V and J ends, which lost 6 bases and 1 base, there was a span of 6 bases. The germline V gene encodes CDR1 SEHNR and CDR2 FQNEAQ (reference sequence). The CDR3 region is CASSRQNTGELFF. CDR3 bases: TGTGCCAGCAGTCGACAGAACACCGGGGAGCTGTTTTTT.

Only a few counts were recorded for this clonotype. The CDR3 coding sequence is TGCAGTGCTCTCTCGGCGGGGACCTACAATGAGCAGTTCTTC. Translating gives CSALSAGTYNEQFF. The V gene is TRBV20-1, the J gene TRBJ2-1; maybe TRBD2 (6 bases). Per the germline V gene, CDR1 is DFQATT and CDR2 is SNEGSKA (reference sequence). V dropped 5 bases and J dropped 2 bases, with 13 bases sitting between them. The CDR3 runs 14 residues.

This sequence joins TRBV28 and TRBJ2-7; D is possibly TRBD2 (5 bases). CDR3 length: 13 amino acids. Germline loops: CDR1 MDHEN, CDR2 SYDVKM. Between the trimmed V and J ends, which lost 3 bases and 4 bases, there was a span of 10 bases. In DNA, the CDR3 is TGTGCCAGCAGTTTCGTATCGGGATACGAGCAGTACTTC. Amino acid sequence: CASSFVSGYEQYF.

This chain links TRBV23-1 with TRBJ1-4; 8 nucleotides align to TRBD1. TRBV23-1 is an ORF; its function is uncertain. The CDR3 sequence is 14 residues long. V lost 3 bases to trimming and J lost 11 bases; unmatched junction nucleotides: 8. CDR3 loop: CASSQGDRGRKLFF. CDR3 in DNA: TGCGCCAGCAGTCAGGGCGACAGGGGCAGGAAACTGTTTTTT.

This chain connects TRBV7-3 to TRBJ2-3; the match to TRBD2 covers 14 bases. CDR3 length: 17 amino acids. J lost 0 bases, V lost 5 bases, and 4 bases had no gene match. The V gene's germline CDR1 is SGHTA and CDR2 FQGTGA. The CDR3 DNA follows: TGTGCCAGCAGCCTAGGGACTAGCGGGAGAAGCACAGATACGCAGTATTTT. Its protein product is CASSLGTSGRSTDTQYF.

This rearrangement joins TRBV5-1 to TRBJ1-3; D unresolved. In germline, CDR1 is SGHRS, CDR2 YFSETQ. This CDR3 is built from 13 residues. With 4 bases removed from V and 8 bases from J, the gap between germline ends came to 13 bases. CDR3 bases: TGCGCCAGCAGCAGAGAAGGAGGTGACACCATATATTTT. This encodes CASSREGGDTIYF.

V gene TRBV15 combines with J gene TRBJ2-1; 10 bases match TRBD1. Germline CDR1 LNHNV, CDR2 YYDKDF (reference sequence). The V and J ends lost 1 base and 0 bases, in that order; junction bases with no gene match: 6. This CDR3 has 18 amino acids. The CDR3 coding sequence is TGTGCCACCAGCAGAGGGGACAGGGGTCTTAGCTCCTACAATGAGCAGTTCTTC. As protein: CATSRGDRGLSSYNEQFF.

The rearrangement uses TRBV7-2 and TRBJ2-1; 8 nucleotides match TRBD2. Germline V lookup: CDR1 SGHTA, CDR2 FQGNSA. V lost 1 base, J lost 4 bases, and 3 bases stayed unmatched. CDR3 length: 15 amino acids. CDR3 coding DNA: TGTGCCAGCAGCTTAGTTAGCGGGACTTACAATGAGCAGTTCTTC. This gives the protein CASSLVSGTYNEQFF.

This clonotype was picked up a small number of times. CDR3 DNA: TGTGCCAGCAGTTACTGGGAGGGTAGGAACACTGAAGCTTTCTTT. The encoded protein is CASSYWEGRNTEAFF. The chain joins TRBV6-5 to TRBJ1-1, with D hard to call. Trimming stripped 1 base from V and 1 base from J, with 10 bases between. The CDR3 sequence is 15 residues long. From germline, CDR1 is MNHEY and CDR2 SVGAGI.

The rearrangement uses TRBV7-2 and TRBJ2-3; TRBD2 matches at 7 bases. The CDR3 is made up of 15 amino acids. V lost 5 bases, J lost 4 bases, and 9 bases stayed unmatched. Germline V CDR1 and CDR2: SGHTA, FQGNSA. CDR3 protein: CASSTTWGGSDTQYF. The CDR3 DNA reads as TGTGCCAGCAGCACAACGTGGGGGGGTTCAGATACGCAGTATTTT.

This clonotype was found a few times. This CDR3 is CASSLYGGSYEQYF. The CDR3 DNA is TGTGCCAGCAGCTTATATGGCGGATCGTACGAGCAGTACTTC. This sequence joins TRBV7-2 and TRBJ2-7; D gene uncertain. Between the trimmed V and J ends, which lost 2 bases and 4 bases, there was a span of 12 bases. Looked up from germline, CDR1 is SGHTA and CDR2 is FQGNSA. CDR3 size: 14 residues.

CDR3 residues: CSVARGSEAFF. The CDR3 DNA is TGCAGCGTTGCGCGAGGCTCTGAAGCTTTCTTT. This rearrangement joins TRBV29-1 to TRBJ1-1; D remains unclear. CDR1 is SQVTM and CDR2 is ANQGSEA in the germline V gene. Trimming took off 4 bases at V and 6 bases at J, with 9 bases between the two ends. This CDR3 is built from 11 residues.

In its sample, this clonotype was seen a few times. V and J are TRBV20-1 and TRBJ2-5; 9 bases fit TRBD1. The CDR3 is 16 amino acids. CDR1 is DFQATT and CDR2 is SNEGSKA in the germline V gene (reference sequence). The ends lost 0 bases at V and 2 bases at J; junction bases unmatched: 7. The CDR3: CSAREGQGMGQETQYF. CDR3 DNA sequence: TGCAGTGCTAGAGAGGGACAGGGAATGGGGCAAGAGACCCAGTACTTC.

This clonotype was detected only a few times. At one of its ends the junction is not consistent with the germline gene, which may arise from a read error. The CDR3 region is CASSQGRKGRGVF. CDR3 nucleotide sequence: TGTGCCAGCAGCCAAGGACGGAAGGGCAGAGGGGTCTTC. This chain uses TRBV14 with TRBJ2-1; D may match TRBD1 or TRBD2 (5 bases each). In germline, CDR1 is SGHDN, CDR2 FVKESK. The CDR3 is 13 residues long.

The chain carries TRBV7-9 and TRBJ1-1; 7 nucleotides line up with TRBD1. CDR3 length: 15 amino acids. Trimming took 3 bases from V and 6 from J; bases not matched to a gene: 10. Germline values: CDR1 SEHNR, CDR2 FQNEAQ (reference sequence). The CDR3 reads CASSFGEGAGAEAFF. CDR3 nucleotide sequence: TGTGCCAGCAGCTTCGGTGAGGGGGCCGGGGCTGAAGCTTTCTTT.

This clonotype was seen a few times. V is TRBV29-1 and J is TRBJ2-3, with 9 bases fitting TRBD1. This CDR3 is 15 amino acids long. The ends lost 3 bases at V and 2 bases at J; junction bases unmatched: 6. The germline CDR1 and CDR2 sequences are SQVTM and ANQGSEA. Here the CDR3 DNA reads TGCAGCGTTGACGCCCACAGGGGGCTCACAGATACGCAGTATTTT. It yields the protein CSVDAHRGLTDTQYF.

This clonotype turned up a few times. The chain carries TRBV4-3 and TRBJ2-7, with a tentative D call TRBD2 (6 bases). The germline V and J ends were trimmed by 9 bases and 0 bases, with 15 bases remaining between them. The CDR3 is 14 residues long. Germline loops: CDR1 LGHNA, CDR2 YSLEER. Here the CDR3 DNA reads TGCGCCAGTGGACGGGGGACGGACTCCTACGAGCAGTACTTC. The encoded protein is CASGRGTDSYEQYF.